This T cell receptor (beta chain) came from a study of Ad26.COV2.S vaccination and SARS-CoV-2 variants. Background on the study: Doses of Ad26.COV2.S were injected into muscle once or twice, 56 days apart.

The method was immunoSEQ multiplex PCR; TCRdb's version includes in-frame clones alone and lacks a portion of them. This sample has about 350,000 clones, with 70% to 90% found just once. Treatment specified: around 19 received Ad26.COV2.S at low or high dose, single or two shots; several received placebo; per-sample allocation not given. Sampling occurred on day 63 after the first vaccine or placebo injection. The sequence came from a person aged 18-65 years who received the Ad26.COV2.S COVID-19 vaccine or a placebo. This specimen was peripheral blood, taken in a trial of Ad26.COV2.S vaccine versus placebo.

DNA of the CDR3: TGTGCCAGCTCCTCAACGGGACAGGGGGAGAACGAGCAGTACTTC. It specifies CASSSTGQGENEQYF. The genes are TRBV18 and TRBJ2-7; 11 bases fit TRBD1. The CDR3 runs to 15 residues. V trimming: 6 bases; J trimming: 5 bases; junction bases outside the gene matches: 9. Germline assignment: CDR1 KGHSH and CDR2 LQKENI. Full variable domain (outside the CDR3, taken from reference TRBV18 and TRBJ2-7): NAGVMQNPRHLVRRRGQEARLRCSPMKGHSHVYWYRQLPEEGLKFMVYLQKENIIDESGMPKERFSAEFPKEGPSILRIQQVVRGDSAAYFCASSSTGQGENEQYFGPGTRLTVT.